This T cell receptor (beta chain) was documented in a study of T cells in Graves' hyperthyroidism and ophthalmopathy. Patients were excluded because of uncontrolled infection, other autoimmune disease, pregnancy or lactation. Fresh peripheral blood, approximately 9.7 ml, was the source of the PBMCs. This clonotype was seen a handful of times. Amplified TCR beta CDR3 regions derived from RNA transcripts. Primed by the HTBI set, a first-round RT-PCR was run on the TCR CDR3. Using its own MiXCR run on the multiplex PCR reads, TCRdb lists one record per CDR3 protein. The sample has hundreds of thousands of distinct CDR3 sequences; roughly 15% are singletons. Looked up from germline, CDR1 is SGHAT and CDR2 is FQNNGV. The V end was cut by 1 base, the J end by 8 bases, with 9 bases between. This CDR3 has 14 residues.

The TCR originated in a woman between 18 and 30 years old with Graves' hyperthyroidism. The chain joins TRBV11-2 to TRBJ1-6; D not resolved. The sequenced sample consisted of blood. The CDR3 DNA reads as TGTGCCAGCAGCTTAGTTGGCAGTTATTCACCCCTCCACTTT. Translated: CASSLVGSYSPLHF.